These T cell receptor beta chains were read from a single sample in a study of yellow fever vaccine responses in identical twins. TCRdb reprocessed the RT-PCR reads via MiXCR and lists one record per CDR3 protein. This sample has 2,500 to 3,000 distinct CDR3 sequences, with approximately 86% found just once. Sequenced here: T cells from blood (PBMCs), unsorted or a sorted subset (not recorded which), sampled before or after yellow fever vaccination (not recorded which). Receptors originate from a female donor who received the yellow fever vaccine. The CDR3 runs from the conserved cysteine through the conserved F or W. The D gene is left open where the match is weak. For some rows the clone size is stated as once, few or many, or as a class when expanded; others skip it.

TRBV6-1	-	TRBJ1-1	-	TGTGCCAGCAGACGTACAGGGTGGAACACTGAAGCTTTCTTT	CASRRTGWNTEAFF
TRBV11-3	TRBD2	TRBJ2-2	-	TGTGCCAGCGGTCCCTTTAAAAGCTTGGGAGGGCACACCGGGGAGCTGTTTTTT	CASGPFKSLGGHTGELFF
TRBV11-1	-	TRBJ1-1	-	TGTGCCAGCAGCTTAGTGGGGACTGAAGCTTTCTTT	CASSLVGTEAFF
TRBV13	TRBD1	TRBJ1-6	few	TGTGCCAGCAGCGTCACGACAGGGATGAATTCACCCCTCCACTTT	CASSVTTGMNSPLHF
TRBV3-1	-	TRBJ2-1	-	TGTGCCAGCAGCCAATGGGACAAAAACAATGAGCAGTTCTTC	CASSQWDKNNEQFF
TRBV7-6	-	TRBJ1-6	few	TGTGCCAGCAGAGTTGGGGACGGGAACTCACCCCTCCACTTT	CASRVGDGNSPLHF
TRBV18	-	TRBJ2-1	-	TGTGCCAGCTCACCACTGATACAGGAGCCGCTGAATGAGCAGTTCTTC	CASSPLIQEPLNEQFF
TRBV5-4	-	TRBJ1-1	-	TGTGCCAGCAGCTTGGGTGTGACAGTGGCTTTCTTT	CASSLGVTVAFF
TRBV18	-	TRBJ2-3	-	TGTGCCAGCTCACCAAGGGCTACAGATACGCAGTATTTT	CASSPRATDTQYF
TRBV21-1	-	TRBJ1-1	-	TGTGCCATTCCCCCCAGAGCCATCATGAACACTGAAGCTTTCTTT	CAIPPRAIMNTEAFF
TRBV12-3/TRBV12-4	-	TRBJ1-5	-	TGTGCCAGCAGTTTGATGGGGGATCAGCCCCAGCATTTT	CASSLMGDQPQHF
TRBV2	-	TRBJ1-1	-	TGTGCCAGCAGTGAATTGAGTGGGGCCACTGAAGCTTTCTTT	CASSELSGATEAFF
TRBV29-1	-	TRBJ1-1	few	TGCAGCGTTTGCACGGCAATGAACACTGAAGCTTTCTTT	CSVCTAMNTEAFF
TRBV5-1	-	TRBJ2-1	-	TGCGCCAGCAGCTTGGTCCCTGGGTCCTACAATGAGCAGTTCTTC	CASSLVPGSYNEQFF
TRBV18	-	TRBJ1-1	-	TGTGCCAGCTCACCACCGAATTACCTCGACACTGAAGCTTTCTTT	CASSPPNYLDTEAFF
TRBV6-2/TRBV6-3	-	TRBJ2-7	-	TGTGCCAGCAGTTACTCGCCAACGTCCTACGAGCAGTACTTC	CASSYSPTSYEQYF
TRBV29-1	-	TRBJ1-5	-	TGCAGCGTTGTTTTGGAGTACAATCAGCCCCAGCATTTT	CSVVLEYNQPQHF
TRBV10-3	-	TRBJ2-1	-	TGTGCCATCAGTGAGTCGAGGCAGGGAATGTACAATGAGCAGTTCTTC	CAISESRQGMYNEQFF
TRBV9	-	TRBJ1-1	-	TGTGCCAGCAGCCTGCAGGGAGGGACCATGAACACTGAAGCTTTCTTT	CASSLQGGTMNTEAFF
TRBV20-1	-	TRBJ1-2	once	TGCAGTGCCGTAGCGACCGGGGGGGGCGGCCTCTATGGCTACACCTTC	CSAVATGGGGLYGYTF
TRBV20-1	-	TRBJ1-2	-	TGCAGTGCTAGCGATGGAGGGTTGGTGTATGGCTACACCTTC	CSASDGGLVYGYTF
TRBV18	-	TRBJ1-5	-	TGTGCCAGCTCACCGATGGGCAAAAATCAGCCCCAGCATTTT	CASSPMGKNQPQHF
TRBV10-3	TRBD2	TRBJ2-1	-	TGTGCCATCAGTAGCGGGGATGACGAGCAGTTCTTC	CAISSGDDEQFF
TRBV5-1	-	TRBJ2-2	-	TGCGCCAGCAGCCTCAGTCATGGGGAGAACACCGGGGAGCTGTTTTTT	CASSLSHGENTGELFF
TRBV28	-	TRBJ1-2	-	TGTGCCAGCACGGGGGGTAGCATAGCGGGCTACACCTTC	CASTGGSIAGYTF
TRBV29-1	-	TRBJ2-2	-	TGCAGCGTTCGGACCGGGGAGCTGTTTTTT	CSVRTGELFF
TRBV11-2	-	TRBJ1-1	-	TGTGCCAGCAGCTTAGGTGAGAACACTGAAGCTTTCTTT	CASSLGENTEAFF
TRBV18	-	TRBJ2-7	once	TGTGCCAGCTCATCACTAGACGAGCAGTACTTC	CASSSLDEQYF
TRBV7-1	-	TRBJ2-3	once	TGTGCCAGCAGCTCAGATATCTACACAGATACGCAGTATTTT	CASSSDIYTDTQYF
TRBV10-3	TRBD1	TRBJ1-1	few	TGTGCCATCAGTGAGCCGGGACAGGCTCTTGAAGCTTTCTTT	CAISEPGQALEAFF
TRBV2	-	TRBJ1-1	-	TGTGCCAGCAGCAGGACCGGGAACACTGAAGCTTTCTTT	CASSRTGNTEAFF